The 30 T cell receptor beta chains given below trace back to one sample, sequenced in a study of blood T cell repertoires in COVID-19. Assay: immunoSEQ multiplex PCR; the TCRdb copy retains only in-frame clones and omits some. The table records roughly 140,000 clones, around 86% of them present only once. Sequenced input: peripheral blood. These receptors all stem from a human donor in a cohort sampled during active COVID-19.

CDR3 coding DNA: TGTGCCAGCAGATCACGGGGGGGCCTTTTCTACGAGCAGTACTTC. It encodes CASRSRGGLFYEQYF. The chain joins TRBV7-2 to TRBJ2-7, with 8 bases aligning to TRBD2. The V gene end was trimmed by 6 bases and the J gene end by 3 bases; junction bases not matched to a gene: 10. This CDR3 has 15 amino acids. Germline values: CDR1 SGHTA, CDR2 FQGNSA.

The genes are TRBV19 and TRBJ2-7, with 8 bases aligning to TRBD2. This CDR3 has 13 residues. The germline gives CDR1 LNHDA, CDR2 SQIVND (reference sequence). With V trimmed by 5 bases and J by 6 bases, 6 bases remained unmatched. CDR3 DNA sequence: TGTGCCAGTAGTCCCCGGGGGGGGTTCGAGCAGTACTTC. It translates to CASSPRGGFEQYF.

CDR3 loop: CASSNIAGGVGNIQYF. The CDR3 region has the DNA TGTGCCAGCAGTAACATAGCGGGAGGGGTAGGGAACATTCAGTACTTC. The chain links TRBV28 to TRBJ2-4; 11 nucleotides align to TRBD2. Trimming took 5 bases from V and 7 from J; bases not matched to a gene: 10. This CDR3 is 16 amino acids long. The germline V gene has CDR1 MDHEN and CDR2 SYDVKM.

The chain combines TRBV28 with TRBJ2-1; no reliable D call. CDR1 is MDHEN, CDR2 SYDVKM, per germline. This CDR3 contains 15 residues. Trimming pared 2 bases from V and 4 bases from J, leaving 12 bases between. CDR3 sequence: CASSLSKTFYNEQFF. The CDR3, as DNA: TGTGCCAGCAGTTTAAGCAAAACTTTTTACAATGAGCAGTTCTTC.

The chain recombines TRBV19 with TRBJ2-4, with D possibly matching TRBD1 (5 bases). This CDR3 spans 16 amino acids. The germline V gene has CDR1 LNHDA and CDR2 SQIVND (reference sequence). V lost 5 bases and J lost 0, with 14 bases in between. CDR3 sequence reads: CASSPLTELAKNIQYF. The CDR3 region has the DNA TGTGCCAGTAGTCCTTTGACAGAGTTAGCCAAAAACATTCAGTACTTC.

The J gene is TRBJ2-1, the V gene TRBV11-2; 12 bases map to TRBD2. The J segment lost 1 base and the V segment lost 6 bases, leaving 10 bases of the junction unmatched. This CDR3 is 18 amino acids long. Per germline, CDR1 SGHAT and CDR2 FQNNGV. The CDR3 reads CASREGRTSGDSYNEQFF. CDR3 DNA sequence: TGTGCCAGCAGGGAGGGGCGGACTAGCGGGGATTCCTACAATGAGCAGTTCTTC.

The V call is TRBV19, the J call TRBJ2-3; no definite D call. V was trimmed by 1 base and J by 2 bases, leaving 13 bases between them. This CDR3 has 16 amino acids. CDR1 is LNHDA and CDR2 is SQIVND in the germline V gene (reference sequence). The CDR3 DNA reads TGTGCCAGTAGTATAGGTCAAAATGAGATCACAGATACGCAGTATTTT. It is translated as CASSIGQNEITDTQYF.

The gene calls are TRBV19 and TRBJ2-1; D ambiguous. This CDR3 spans 16 amino acids. The V gene's germline CDR1 is LNHDA and CDR2 SQIVND (reference sequence). With 1 base removed from V and 0 bases from J, the gap between germline ends came to 10 bases. CDR3 sequence reads: CASSIGHIASYNEQFF. The CDR3 DNA reads as TGTGCCAGTAGTATAGGTCACATAGCCTCCTACAATGAGCAGTTCTTC.

The chain is built from TRBV29-1 and TRBJ1-5; the D is unclear. V lost 5 bases and J 0 bases, leaving 11 bases between the germline ends. This CDR3 contains 14 residues. Germline lookup yields CDR1 SQVTM and CDR2 ANQGSEA. CDR3 amino acids: CSVRLSNSNQPQHF. The CDR3 DNA reads as TGCAGCGTTCGACTTAGTAATAGCAATCAGCCCCAGCATTTT.

The V gene is TRBV5-6, the J gene TRBJ1-1; D perhaps matches TRBD1 (5 bases). Trimming took off 4 bases at V and 4 bases at J, with 17 bases between the two ends. The CDR3 length is 15 residues. CDR1 is SGHDT, CDR2 YYEEEE, per germline. CDR3 nucleotides: TGTGCCAGCAGCATCCCCTACGGGGGGAGCACTGAAGCTTTCTTT. Translation: CASSIPYGGSTEAFF.

This clone was counted once. The chain recombines TRBV19 with TRBJ1-1, with 11 bases fitting TRBD1. Germline V CDR1 and CDR2: LNHDA, SQIVND (reference sequence). V shed 6 bases, J shed 9 bases, and the junction held 9 bases outside the gene matches. This CDR3 is 14 amino acids long. CDR3 sequence reads: CASSPGQGGRKAFF. CDR3 DNA sequence: TGTGCCAGTAGCCCGGGACAGGGGGGTAGGAAAGCTTTCTTT.

The rearrangement uses TRBV7-2 and TRBJ1-6; the match to TRBD1 covers 7 bases. This CDR3 spans 16 amino acids. Trimming cost V 5 bases and J 4 bases; bases outside gene matches: 8. In germline, CDR1 is SGHTA, CDR2 FQGNSA. The CDR3 reads CASSPNSGQYNSPLHF. The CDR3 coding sequence is TGTGCCAGCAGCCCAAATTCGGGACAGTATAATTCACCCCTCCACTTT.

J is TRBJ2-5 and V is TRBV5-5, with TRBD2 identical over 9 bases. The ends lost 4 bases at V and 3 bases at J; junction bases unmatched: 7. This CDR3 spans 15 amino acids. CDR1 and CDR2 (germline): SGHKS, YYEKEE (reference sequence). The CDR3 region has the DNA TGTGCCAGCAGCATTGGGCTAGCGGGGAAAGAGACCCAGTACTTC. It codes for CASSIGLAGKETQYF.

This rearrangement joins TRBV28 to TRBJ2-7; maybe TRBD2 (5 bases). CDR1 is MDHEN and CDR2 is SYDVKM in the germline V gene. The CDR3 contains 13 residues. V was shortened by 3 bases and J by 2 bases, with 8 bases between the two germline ends. The CDR3 nucleotides read TGTGCCAGCAGTTTGGGAGCTACCTACGAGCAGTACTTC. Translated, it gives CASSLGATYEQYF.

The chain has TRBV28 and TRBJ1-6, with D maybe TRBD1 (6 bases). Deletions cut 3 bases from V and 9 bases from J, with 18 bases between. Germline V CDR1 and CDR2: MDHEN, SYDVKM. The length of the CDR3 is 16 residues. CDR3 amino acids: CASSLLTGVSFSPLHF. The CDR3 region has the DNA TGTGCCAGCAGTTTGTTGACAGGCGTATCGTTTTCACCCCTCCACTTT.

The chain carries TRBV2 and TRBJ1-5, with D unresolved. The CDR3 runs 13 residues. Germline values: CDR1 SNHLY, CDR2 FYNNEI. Trimming cost V 2 bases and J 4 bases, with 6 bases left between them. CDR3 sequence (DNA): TGTGCCAGCAGTGAACGGGGAAATCAGCCCCAGCATTTT. Amino acids: CASSERGNQPQHF. The full variable domain, its missing parts supplied by reference TRBV2 and TRBJ1-5, is EPEVTQTPSHQVTQMGQEVILRCVPISNHLYFYWYRQILGQKVEFLVSFYNNEISEKSEIFDDQFSVERPDGSNFTLKIRSTKLEDSAMYFCASSERGNQPQHFGDGTRLSIL.

J is TRBJ1-2 and V is TRBV19; a possible D gene is TRBD1 (6 bases). CDR1 LNHDA and CDR2 SQIVND come from the germline V gene (reference sequence). This CDR3 comprises 13 residues. Between the trimmed V and J ends, which lost 10 bases and 0 bases, there was a span of 12 bases. CDR3 DNA sequence: TGTGCCACCGAGACAGGATCTAACTATGGCTACACCTTC. Protein: CATETGSNYGYTF.

CDR3 sequence: CASSEDSRDSPLHF. In DNA, the CDR3 is TGTGCCAGCAGCGAGGACAGCCGGGATTCACCCCTCCACTTT. The chain is built from TRBV3-1 (or the pseudogene TRBV3-2) and TRBJ1-6, with D possibly matching TRBD1 (6 bases). This CDR3 comprises 14 residues. From germline, CDR1 is LGHDT and CDR2 YNNKEL (reference sequence). The V gene lost 5 bases and the J gene lost 8 bases, with 13 bases spanning the gap.

The chain links TRBV7-3 to TRBJ2-4, with 8 bases fitting TRBD2. Germline CDR1 reads SGHTA; CDR2 reads FQGTGA. The V segment lost 5 bases and the J segment 8 bases; nucleotides outside the gene matches: 11. There are 15 residues in the CDR3. The CDR3 DNA is TGTGCCAGCAGCCCCCAGGGGAGCGGGAGTTACATTCAGTACTTC. Translating gives CASSPQGSGSYIQYF.

The rearrangement links TRBV3-1 (or the pseudogene TRBV3-2) to TRBJ1-2; TRBD1 aligns across 7 bases. CDR3 length equals 15 residues. In germline, CDR1 is LGHDT, CDR2 YNNKEL (reference sequence). Trimming removed 4 bases from V and 4 bases from J; junction bases left unmatched: 9. The CDR3: CASSLYRGRSYGYTF. In nucleotides, the CDR3 is TGTGCCAGCAGCCTGTACAGGGGTCGTTCCTATGGCTACACCTTC.

The rearrangement joins TRBV2 to TRBJ2-6, with D hard to call. Per the germline V gene, CDR1 is SNHLY and CDR2 is FYNNEI. Deletions cut 7 bases from V and 0 bases from J, with 7 bases between. The CDR3 is 14 residues long. CDR3 loop: CASTHNSGANVLTF. In DNA form, the CDR3 reads TGTGCCAGCACTCACAACTCTGGGGCCAACGTCCTGACTTTC.

This clone came up once. The rearrangement links TRBV3-1 (or the pseudogene TRBV3-2) to TRBJ1-2; D is unclear. V lost 4 bases and J 8 bases, leaving 8 bases between the germline ends. In germline, CDR1 is LGHDT, CDR2 YNNKEL (reference sequence). The CDR3 covers 11 residues. CDR3 amino acids: CASSRGAGYTF. The CDR3, as DNA: TGTGCCAGCAGCCGAGGCGCCGGCTACACCTTC.

This rearrangement joins TRBV5-1 to TRBJ2-1; maybe TRBD2 (6 bases). Germline loops: CDR1 SGHRS, CDR2 YFSETQ. Trimming removed 5 bases from V and 6 bases from J, with 21 bases in between. The CDR3 has 16 amino acids. The CDR3 sequence: CASRKDYQERLNEQFF. CDR3 sequence (DNA): TGCGCCAGCAGAAAGGACTATCAAGAAAGGCTCAATGAGCAGTTCTTC.

The CDR3 coding sequence is TGTGCCAGCAGCGTAGCCTGGTCAGGGGCCACAGATACGCAGTATTTT. Amino acid sequence: CASSVAWSGATDTQYF. The chain uses TRBV9 and TRBJ2-3, with D tentatively TRBD1 (6 bases). V was pared by 0 bases and J by 2 bases, with 13 bases between. The CDR3 loop spans 16 amino acids. CDR1 and CDR2 from the germline V gene are SGDLS and YYNGEE. Full variable domain (remainder filled in from reference TRBV9 and TRBJ2-3): DSGVTQTPKHLITATGQRVTLRCSPRSGDLSVYWYQQSLDQGLQFLIQYYNGEERAKGNILERFSAQQFPDLHSELNLSSLELGDSALYFCASSVAWSGATDTQYFGPGTRLTVL.

CDR3: CASSQPGIYTEAFF. The DNA for the CDR3 is TGCGCCAGCAGCCAACCAGGGATCTACACTGAAGCTTTCTTT. The J gene is TRBJ1-1, the V gene TRBV5-1, with a possible D match to TRBD1 (5 bases). Germline V lookup: CDR1 SGHRS, CDR2 YFSETQ. The CDR3 is 14 residues long. V was pared by 4 bases and J by 3 bases, with 13 bases between. The variable domain in full, completed from reference TRBV5-1 and TRBJ1-1, reads KAGVTQTPRYLIKTRGQQVTLSCSPISGHRSVSWYQQTPGQGLQFLFEYFSETQRNKGNFPGRFSGRQFSNSRSEMNVSTLELGDSALYLCASSQPGIYTEAFFGQGTRLTVV.

The chain recombines TRBV19 with TRBJ2-3, with a possible D match to TRBD1 (6 bases). V shed 3 bases and J shed 2 bases, with 15 bases lying between them. The CDR3 extends over 16 amino acids. Germline V gene data show CDR1 as LNHDA and CDR2 as SQIVND (reference sequence). CDR3 sequence: CASSIFAGALTDTQYF. The CDR3 DNA follows: TGTGCCAGTAGTATTTTCGCAGGGGCTCTCACAGATACGCAGTATTTT.

This chain connects TRBV7-2 to TRBJ2-1; 9 bases match TRBD1. Trimming removed 6 bases from V and 10 bases from J; junction bases left unmatched: 10. The CDR3 is 14 residues long. The germline V gene encodes CDR1 SGHTA and CDR2 FQGNSA. For the CDR3, the DNA is TGTGCCAGCAGACTACCGGGACAGGGTGGCGAGCAGTTCTTC. It yields the protein CASRLPGQGGEQFF.

Remarks on this clone: The junction differs from germline at one of its ends, possibly a read error. V is TRBV28 and J is TRBJ1-2, with TRBD1 matching 7 bases. This CDR3 has 14 amino acids. CDR1 is MDHEN and CDR2 is SYDVKM in the germline V gene. The CDR3 reads CASTLQGINYGYTF. CDR3 sequence (DNA): TGTGCCAGCACTTTACAGGGGATTAACTATGGCTACACCTTC.

The V gene is TRBV15, the J gene TRBJ1-1, with 10 bases fitting TRBD1. CDR3 length: 17 residues. Per the germline V gene, CDR1 is LNHNV and CDR2 is YYDKDF (reference sequence). Trimming cost V 2 bases and J 4 bases; bases outside gene matches: 10. The CDR3 here is CATSRPNRDRGGTEAFF. CDR3 DNA sequence: TGTGCCACCAGCAGACCAAACAGGGACAGGGGAGGCACTGAAGCTTTCTTT.

The chain couples TRBV19 to TRBJ1-6; 8 nucleotides line up with TRBD1. The CDR3 has 15 residues. V was pared by 4 bases and J by 4 bases, with 3 bases of the junction left unmatched. CDR1 LNHDA and CDR2 SQIVND come from the germline V gene (reference sequence). As DNA, the CDR3 is TGTGCCAGTAGTACTACAGGGGGGTATAATTCACCCCTCCACTTT. Translated, it gives CASSTTGGYNSPLHF.